The 3 T cell receptor beta chains below all came from one sample that was sequenced in a study of blood T cell repertoires in COVID-19. Only in-frame clones appear in the TCRdb table, and some are missing; sequencing was by immunoSEQ multiplex PCR. This sample has 200,000 to 250,000 clones, with around 83% found just once. Sequenced input: peripheral blood. The receptor set was obtained from a man aged 30 to 45 who had recovered from COVID-19.

The chain joins TRBV3-1 (or the pseudogene TRBV3-2) to TRBJ1-2, with D possibly being TRBD1 (6 bases). Germline values: CDR1 LGHDT, CDR2 YNNKEL (reference sequence). The length of the CDR3 is 14 residues. Trimming stripped 0 bases from V and 4 bases from J, with 9 bases between. DNA for the CDR3: TGTGCCAGCAGCCAAGATGTACAGGGCTATGGCTACACCTTC. Translation: CASSQDVQGYGYTF.

The gene calls are TRBV6-5 and TRBJ2-3; D is unresolved. Germline lookup yields CDR1 MNHEY and CDR2 SVGAGI. The ends were cut back, 3 bases at V and 2 bases at J, with 9 bases in the middle. There are 14 residues in the CDR3. The CDR3 sequence is CASSYGRDTDTQYF. The CDR3 DNA reads TGTGCCAGCAGTTATGGCCGTGACACAGATACGCAGTATTTT.

This chain uses TRBV6-5 with TRBJ2-2; possible D gene TRBD2, 7 bases. Looked up from germline, CDR1 is MNHEY and CDR2 is SVGAGI. The CDR3 extends over 15 amino acids. V gave up 0 bases and J gave up 6 bases, with 11 bases separating them. CDR3 residues: CASSYSAGAAGELFF. The CDR3 DNA follows: TGTGCCAGCAGTTACTCGGCGGGGGCGGCCGGGGAGCTGTTTTTT.